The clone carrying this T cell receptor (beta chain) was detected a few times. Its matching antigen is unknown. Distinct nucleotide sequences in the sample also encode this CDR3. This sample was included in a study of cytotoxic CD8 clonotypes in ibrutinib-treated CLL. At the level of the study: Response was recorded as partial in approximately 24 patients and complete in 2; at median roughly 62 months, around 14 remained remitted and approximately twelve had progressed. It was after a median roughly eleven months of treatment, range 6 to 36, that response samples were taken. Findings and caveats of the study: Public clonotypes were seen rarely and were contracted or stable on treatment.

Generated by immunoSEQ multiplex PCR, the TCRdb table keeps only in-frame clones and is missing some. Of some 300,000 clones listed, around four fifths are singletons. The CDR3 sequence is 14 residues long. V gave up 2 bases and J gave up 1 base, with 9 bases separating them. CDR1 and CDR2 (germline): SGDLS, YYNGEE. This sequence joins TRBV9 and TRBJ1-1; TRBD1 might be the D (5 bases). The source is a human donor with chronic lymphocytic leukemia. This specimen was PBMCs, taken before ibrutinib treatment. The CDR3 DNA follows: TGTGCCAGCAGCGTGGGACGGCGGAACACTGAAGCTTTCTTT. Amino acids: CASSVGRRNTEAFF.